This T cell receptor beta chain comes out of a study of radiotherapy plus CTLA-4 blockade in lung cancer. Generated by immunoSEQ multiplex PCR, the TCRdb table keeps only in-frame clones and is missing some. This repertoire shows approximately 89,000 clones, approximately 83% found once; its top ten account for just over 14%. CDR1 and CDR2 (germline): MNHNY, SVGAGI (reference sequence). After removal of 1 base from V and 5 bases from J, the junction contained 5 bases not matched to a gene. The CDR3 contains 15 residues. The specimen comprised peripheral blood, sampled from a patient treated with radiotherapy plus ipilimumab. The receptor's source is a human donor with non-small cell lung cancer that progressed on radiotherapy plus ipilimumab. J is TRBJ1-1 and V is TRBV6-6; 9 bases are a match to TRBD1. The CDR3 nucleotides are TGTGCCAGCAGTTACTGGGGACAGGGCGATACTGAAGCTTTCTTT. Protein sequence: CASSYWGQGDTEAFF.